The following is a TCR beta chain sequence with its context. Antigen: not known. This entry is derived from a study of identical twins. Study-level findings and limits: Zero-insertion analyses were open to partial confounding by invariant MAIT and iNKT cells. Alpha sequences that were out-of-frame and twin-shared showed an excess of low generation probability.

Everyone who gave samples was a healthy Caucasian. Unique molecular identifiers were present on cDNA, and template switching added a universal primer site. From the 5' RACE reads, TCRdb called clonotypes with MiXCR, one entry per CDR3 protein. The sample carries fewer than 650,000 distinct CDR3 sequences, about 7.6% recorded once. This same sample was also part of a study on yellow fever vaccine responses in identical twins.

Sample: PBMCs. This TCR derives from a woman younger than 30 in good health.

In nucleotides, the CDR3 is TGTGCCATCAGTGACCCTCCGGCCAGGGACTATGGCTACACCTTC. Its translation: CAISDPPARDYGYTF. The gene calls are TRBV10-3 and TRBJ1-2, with a weak D call TRBD1 (5 bases). Germline lookup yields CDR1 ENHRY and CDR2 SYGVKD. This CDR3 has 15 amino acids. The V end lost 3 bases, the J end lost 3 bases, and 14 bases lay between the germline ends.